Listed here is a single T cell receptor (beta chain). The antigen remains unidentified. The data are from a study of cytomegalovirus exposure and HLA in healthy donors. Both 60 Vbeta primers and 13 Jbeta primers went into the PCR. The table came from immunoSEQ multiplex PCR; TCRdb's copy has only in-frame clones and leaves some out. The sample has about 170,000 clones; roughly 88% are singletons. V shed 11 bases and J shed 4 bases, with 10 bases lying between them. CDR3 length: 11 amino acids. CDR1 and CDR2 from the germline V gene are SEHNR and FQNEAQ (reference sequence). The study, taken as a whole, reports: V- and J-gene trimming in TCR beta was tied to a missense DCLRE1C variant by an analysis performed later. It is likely that the observed cluster of highly shared sequence variants was a sequencing artifact.

The TCR was taken from a boy aged 2 to 10 in good health and CMV-seronegative. Input material: PBMCs. This sequence joins TRBV7-9 and TRBJ2-3, with D tentatively TRBD2 (5 bases). In DNA form, the CDR3 reads TGTGCCGGAGGAAGTCCAGATACGCAGTATTTT. It encodes CAGGSPDTQYF.